The 13 T cell receptor beta chains presented below share a single source sample, sequenced in a study of beta chain features in type 1 diabetes. The entirety of the isolated RNA underwent reverse transcription, so expressed TCRB transcripts were sequenced. Sequencing was performed with immunoSEQ multiplex PCR; in TCRdb, only in-frame clones are kept and a portion is missing. The data contain around 290,000 clones, 7% to 9% of them seen just once; the ten biggest clones take up more than 1%. The sequenced sample consisted of central memory CD4+ T cells from blood. Receptor source: a woman younger than 30 in good health.

This chain connects TRBV7-6 to TRBJ2-7; weak D call: TRBD1 (6 bases). This CDR3 region has 15 residues. Per germline, CDR1 SGHVS and CDR2 FNYEAQ. The germline V and J ends were trimmed by 5 bases and 0 bases, with 14 bases remaining between them. CDR3 protein: CASSPRVQGSYEQYF. DNA for the CDR3: TGTGCCAGCAGCCCCCGGGTACAGGGCTCCTACGAGCAGTACTTC.

Regarding this clone: The germline gene is not matched at one end of the junction; a read error may be the cause. The chain combines TRBV6-6 with TRBJ2-5; D possibly corresponds to TRBD2 (7 bases). CDR1 is MNHNY and CDR2 is SVGAGI in the germline V gene (reference sequence). The CDR3 runs 13 residues. CDR3 nucleotides: TGTGCCAGCAGTTACATTGGGGGGGGGCCGTCCAACTTC. This encodes CASSYIGGGPSNF.

On this clone itself: Mismatch with germline at one junction end may stem from a read error. The same CDR3 also results from other DNA sequences found in this sample. CDR3 in DNA: TGTGCCAGCACCTCTTCGGGGGCGCACGAAGCCTTCTTT. The encoded protein is CASTSSGAHEAFF. V usage is TRBV25-1 and J usage is TRBJ1-1; TRBD1 might be the D (6 bases). In germline, CDR1 is MGHDK, CDR2 SYGVNS. The CDR3 consists of 13 residues.

This clone was observed at least ten times. The rearrangement uses TRBV15 and TRBJ2-7; a possible D gene is TRBD2 (6 bases). Trimming took off 3 bases at V and 5 bases at J, with 11 bases between the two ends. The CDR3 has 13 residues. Germline CDR1 LNHNV, CDR2 YYDKDF (reference sequence). CDR3 region: CATSRAGGHEQYF. In DNA form, the CDR3 reads TGTGCCACCAGCAGGGCAGGAGGGCACGAGCAGTACTTC.

This chain links TRBV6-6 with TRBJ2-1; possible D gene TRBD2, 5 bases. The length of the CDR3 is 15 residues. Trimming took off 4 bases at V and 5 bases at J, with 15 bases between the two ends. Germline V CDR1 and CDR2: MNHNY, SVGAGI (reference sequence). In DNA, the CDR3 is TGTGCCAGCAGTTCGGGTACCCGGGATAACAATGAGCAGTTCTTC. It codes for CASSSGTRDNNEQFF.

The sample holds a few counts of this clone. The V gene is TRBV7-2, the J gene TRBJ2-1; D gene uncertain. Germline values: CDR1 SGHTA, CDR2 FQGNSA. This CDR3 contains 15 residues. V lost 2 bases and J 6 bases, leaving 14 bases between the germline ends. CDR3: CASSLSHYPGNEQFF. CDR3 bases: TGTGCCAGCAGCTTAAGTCACTACCCGGGCAATGAGCAGTTCTTC.

The CDR3 DNA follows: TGTGCCAGCGGGGACGGAGCCGCCACCACCATATATTTT. Translating gives CASGDGAATTIYF. The chain couples TRBV2 to TRBJ1-3, with a tentative D call TRBD1 (5 bases). V lost 8 bases and J 9 bases, leaving 17 bases between the germline ends. The CDR3 has 13 amino acids. Germline V lookup: CDR1 SNHLY, CDR2 FYNNEI.

In this sample, this clone turned up many times. The CDR3 nucleotides read TGTGCCAGTCGACAGGGGACTTCACCCCTCCACTTT. This translates into CASRQGTSPLHF. The chain has TRBV5-5 and TRBJ1-6; 8 nucleotides align to TRBD1. Germline V gene data show CDR1 as SGHKS and CDR2 as YYEKEE (reference sequence). This CDR3 is 12 amino acids long. V shed 8 bases, J shed 9 bases, and the junction held 4 bases outside the gene matches.

V is TRBV7-2 and J is TRBJ1-3; D gene ambiguous. Per the germline V gene, CDR1 is SGHTA and CDR2 is FQGNSA. The CDR3 is 15 amino acids. Deletions cut 1 base from V and 3 bases from J, with 10 bases between. This CDR3 reads CASSLGGSVGNTIYF. The CDR3 nucleotides read TGTGCCAGCAGCTTAGGAGGCAGCGTTGGAAACACCATATATTTT.

This clone was recorded a few times. V usage is TRBV27 and J usage is TRBJ1-5, with D possibly being TRBD1 (5 bases). This CDR3 is built from 14 residues. V lost 8 bases and J 5 bases, leaving 16 bases between the germline ends. Germline CDR1 is MNHEY and CDR2 is SMNVEV (reference sequence). The CDR3 region is CASRRAQDDQPQHF. In nucleotides, the CDR3 is TGTGCCAGCCGGAGGGCACAGGATGATCAGCCCCAGCATTTT.

This clone was detected only a few times. The V gene is TRBV18, the J gene TRBJ1-6, with D possibly matching TRBD1 (6 bases). Trimming took 4 bases from V and 5 from J, leaving 12 bases between them. The CDR3 runs 15 residues. Germline V gene sequence: CDR1 KGHSH, CDR2 LQKENI. DNA for the CDR3: TGTGCCAGCTCACAGAAAACAGGGAATAATTCACCCCTCCACTTT. It translates to CASSQKTGNNSPLHF.

The V gene is TRBV7-9, the J gene TRBJ1-2, with TRBD1 matching 10 bases. Germline trimming cut 3 bases from V and 6 bases from J; bases unmatched to any gene: 7. Per germline, CDR1 SEHNR and CDR2 FQNEAQ (reference sequence). The CDR3 is made up of 15 amino acids. The CDR3 sequence: CASSFRTGGGDGYTF. The CDR3, as DNA: TGTGCCAGCAGCTTTCGGACAGGGGGTGGTGATGGCTACACCTTC.

Note on this clone: Germline is not matched at one junction end, which may reflect a read error. V and J are TRBV4-3 and TRBJ2-1, with D perhaps TRBD1 (5 bases). The CDR3 is 13 residues long. The germline gives CDR1 LGHNA, CDR2 YSLEER. The CDR3 nucleotides read TGCGCCAGCAGCCAAGAGACAGACAGTGAGGAGTTCTTC. It codes for CASSQETDSEEFF.